This entry is about one T cell receptor beta chain. The antigen is undetermined. This table comes from immunoSEQ multiplex PCR, and its TCRdb copy is limited to in-frame clones, with some not included. The data hold about 2 million clones, with about 95% observed a single time. Germline V gene data show CDR1 as ENHRY and CDR2 as SYGVKD. The length of the CDR3 is 15 residues. V lost 2 bases and J lost 2, with 12 bases in between. The data derive from a study of shared clonotypes between healthy human individuals. Study overall: A couple of women and three men aged 18 to 49 made up the donors.

The study, taken as a whole, reports: Several donors shared 5% to 5.5% of their naive CD4 clonotypes.

CD45RO negativity and positive selection for CCR7 defined naive CD8 cells, a population that excluded terminally differentiated effector memory CD45RA+ cells. This clonotype was obtained from a man aged 18 to 30 in good health. The specimen was naive CD8+ T cells sorted from blood. The rearrangement joins TRBV10-3 to TRBJ1-1, with D unclear. CDR3 residues: CAISETGRLNTEAFF. The CDR3, as DNA: TGTGCCATCAGTGAGACGGGCCGACTAAACACTGAAGCTTTCTTT.